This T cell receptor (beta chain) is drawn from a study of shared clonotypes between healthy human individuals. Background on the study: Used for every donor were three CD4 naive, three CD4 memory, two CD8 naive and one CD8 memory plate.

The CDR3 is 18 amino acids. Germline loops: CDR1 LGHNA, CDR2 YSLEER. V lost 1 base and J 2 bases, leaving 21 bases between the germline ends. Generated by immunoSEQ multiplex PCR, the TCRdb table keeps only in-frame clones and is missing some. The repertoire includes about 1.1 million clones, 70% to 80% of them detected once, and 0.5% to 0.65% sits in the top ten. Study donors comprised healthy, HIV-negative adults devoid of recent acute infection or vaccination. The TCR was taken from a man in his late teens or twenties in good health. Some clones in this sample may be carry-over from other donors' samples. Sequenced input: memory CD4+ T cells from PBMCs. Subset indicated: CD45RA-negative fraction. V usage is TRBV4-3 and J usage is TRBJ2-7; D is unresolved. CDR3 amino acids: CASSQGVGSLRGAYEQYF. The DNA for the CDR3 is TGCGCCAGCAGCCAAGGGGTCGGGTCGTTACGTGGAGCCTACGAGCAGTACTTC.